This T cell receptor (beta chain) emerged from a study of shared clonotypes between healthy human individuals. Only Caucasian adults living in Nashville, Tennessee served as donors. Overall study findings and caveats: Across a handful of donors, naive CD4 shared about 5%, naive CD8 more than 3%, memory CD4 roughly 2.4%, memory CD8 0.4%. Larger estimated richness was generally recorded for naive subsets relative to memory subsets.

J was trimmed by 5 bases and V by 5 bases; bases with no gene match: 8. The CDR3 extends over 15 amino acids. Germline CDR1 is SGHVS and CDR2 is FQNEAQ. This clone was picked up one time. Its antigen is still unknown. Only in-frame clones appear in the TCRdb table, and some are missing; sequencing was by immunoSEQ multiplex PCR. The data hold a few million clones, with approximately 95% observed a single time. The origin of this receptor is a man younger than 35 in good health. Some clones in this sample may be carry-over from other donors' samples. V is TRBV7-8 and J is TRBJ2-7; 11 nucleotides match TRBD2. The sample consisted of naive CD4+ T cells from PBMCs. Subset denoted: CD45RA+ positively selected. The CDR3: CASSPLASGRNEQYF. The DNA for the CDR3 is TGTGCCAGCAGCCCGCTAGCTAGCGGGAGGAACGAGCAGTACTTC.